The 11 T cell receptor beta chains given below trace back to one sample, sequenced in a study of T cells after yellow fever vaccination. TCRdb re-called the 5' RACE reads with MiXCR, one entry per CDR3 protein. In the table there are about 130,000 distinct CDR3 sequences, roughly 8.2% of which are singletons. Sequencing was performed on CD8+ T cells sorted from PBMCs, taken on the day of the yellow fever booster vaccination. The receptors come from a man between 18 and 29 years old who received the YFV17D yellow fever vaccine.

This clonotype has at least ten counts. The chain has TRBV12-3 or TRBV12-4 and TRBJ1-6; maybe TRBD1 (5 bases). The CDR3 is made up of 14 amino acids. V lost 5 bases, J lost 8 bases, and 13 bases lay in between. In DNA form, the CDR3 reads TGTGCCAGCAGTCAATACGGGGCCGATTCACCCCTCCACTTT. It codes for CASSQYGADSPLHF.

This clonotype turned up a few times. The CDR3 loop reads CASSPRGTGYEQYF. The CDR3 DNA follows: TGTGCCAGCTCGCCCCGTGGGACAGGCTACGAGCAGTACTTC. The chain recombines TRBV6-2 or TRBV6-3 with TRBJ2-7; 8 bases agree with TRBD1. There are 14 residues in the CDR3. Germline V gene sequence: CDR1 MNHEY, CDR2 SVGEGT. V was pared by 8 bases and J by 3 bases, with 9 bases of the junction left unmatched.

The V and J genes are TRBV19 and TRBJ2-7, with D possibly being TRBD1 or TRBD2 (5 bases each). V shed 5 bases and J shed 6 bases, with 8 bases lying between them. Germline values: CDR1 LNHDA, CDR2 SQIVND (reference sequence). The length of the CDR3 is 11 residues. In nucleotides, the CDR3 is TGTGCCAGTAGTGCCGGGACCGAGCAGTACTTC. This codes for CASSAGTEQYF.

The genes are TRBV27 and TRBJ2-5, with 9 bases lining up with TRBD2. Per the germline V gene, CDR1 is MNHEY and CDR2 is SMNVEV (reference sequence). The CDR3 covers 16 residues. V gave up 0 bases and J gave up 1 base; unmatched junction bases: 3. CDR3 amino acids: CASSLSSGGIQETQYF. CDR3 sequence (DNA): TGTGCCAGCAGTTTATCAAGCGGGGGGATCCAAGAGACCCAGTACTTC.

The chain employs TRBV4-1 and TRBJ1-1; a possible D gene is TRBD1 (5 bases). The V end was cut by 0 bases, the J end by 6 bases, with 17 bases between. The CDR3 runs 16 residues. Germline V gives CDR1 MGHRA, CDR2 YSYEKL. CDR3 sequence (DNA): TGCGCCAGCAGCCAAGATACAGGACGGGGATGGTCTGAAGCTTTCTTT. This translates into CASSQDTGRGWSEAFF.

This clonotype has more than one count but fewer than ten. The J gene is TRBJ1-5, the V gene TRBV7-2, with 7 bases that match TRBD1. Germline loops: CDR1 SGHTA, CDR2 FQGNSA. The CDR3 consists of 15 residues. V was clipped by 5 bases and J by 3 bases; unmatched bases: 7. CDR3 protein: CASSLRTGVNQPQHF. CDR3 in DNA: TGTGCCAGCAGCCTCAGGACAGGAGTCAATCAGCCCCAGCATTTT. Variable domain in full (rest from reference TRBV7-2 and TRBJ1-5): GAGVSQSPSNKVTEKGKDVELRCDPISGHTALYWYRQSLGQGLEFLIYFQGNSAPDKSGLPSDRFSAERTGGSVSTLTIQRTQQEDSAVYLCASSLRTGVNQPQHFGDGTRLSIL.

In its sample, this clonotype was seen a few times. The chain is built from TRBV19 and TRBJ1-1; D gene ambiguous. The CDR3 runs to 14 residues. Trimming removed 7 bases from V and 4 bases from J, with 16 bases in between. Germline CDR1 LNHDA, CDR2 SQIVND (reference sequence). The CDR3 DNA reads TGTGCCAGTACCTATACGGCAGGCCGCACTGAAGCTTTCTTT. As protein: CASTYTAGRTEAFF.

This clonotype was detected many times. The chain uses TRBV7-9 and TRBJ2-5, with 8 nucleotides matching TRBD1. This CDR3 has 16 residues. After removal of 2 bases from V and 3 bases from J, the junction contained 8 bases not matched to a gene. Germline CDR1 is SEHNR and CDR2 is FQNEAQ (reference sequence). The CDR3 bases are TGTGCCAGCAGCTTAACACAGGGGGATTATGAAGAGACCCAGTACTTC. Translating it yields CASSLTQGDYEETQYF.

The chain couples TRBV20-1 to TRBJ2-7; 7 bases agree with TRBD2. In germline, CDR1 is DFQATT, CDR2 SNEGSKA (reference sequence). V was pared by 0 bases and J by 1 base, with 6 bases of the junction left unmatched. The CDR3 spans 15 residues. For the CDR3, the DNA is TGCAGTGCTAGAGATCCTAGCGGAGAGTCCTACGAGCAGTACGTC. Protein sequence: CSARDPSGESYEQYV.

In this sample, this clonotype turned up a few times. The V call is TRBV4-3, the J call TRBJ2-7; D is possibly TRBD1 (6 bases). The CDR3 covers 16 residues. Per the germline V gene, CDR1 is LGHNA and CDR2 is YSLEER. V lost 1 base to trimming and J lost 2 bases, with 15 bases between them. The CDR3 reads CASSQGSGTTPYEQYF. The CDR3 DNA reads TGCGCCAGCAGCCAAGGGTCCGGGACAACACCCTACGAGCAGTACTTC.

The sample holds a few counts of this clonotype. This chain joins TRBV6-5 and TRBJ1-6, with a tentative D call TRBD1 (5 bases). The CDR3 loop spans 14 amino acids. Per the germline V gene, CDR1 is MNHEY and CDR2 is SVGAGI. V was clipped by 2 bases and J by 9 bases, with 11 bases between them. CDR3 nucleotides: TGTGCCAGCAGTTACGGGGGTTCTGTTTCACCCCTCCACTTT. This sequence encodes CASSYGGSVSPLHF.